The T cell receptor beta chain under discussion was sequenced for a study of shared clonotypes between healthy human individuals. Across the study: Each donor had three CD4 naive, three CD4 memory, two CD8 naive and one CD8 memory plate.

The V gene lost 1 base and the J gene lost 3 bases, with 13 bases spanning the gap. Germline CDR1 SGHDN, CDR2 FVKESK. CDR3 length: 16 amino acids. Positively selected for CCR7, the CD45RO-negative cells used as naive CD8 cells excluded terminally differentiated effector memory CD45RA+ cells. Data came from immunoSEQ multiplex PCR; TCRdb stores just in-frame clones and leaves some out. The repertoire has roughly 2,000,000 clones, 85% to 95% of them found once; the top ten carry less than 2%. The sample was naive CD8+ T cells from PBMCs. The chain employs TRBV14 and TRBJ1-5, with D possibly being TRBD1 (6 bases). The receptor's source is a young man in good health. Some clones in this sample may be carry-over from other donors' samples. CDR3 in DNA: TGTGCCAGCAGCCAAGGATTAACAGGGCTCAATCAGCCCCAGCATTTT. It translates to CASSQGLTGLNQPQHF.